In this sample, the clone carrying this TCR beta chain turned up a few times. Its specificity is unknown. This sample is drawn from a study of response to subunit inactivated influenza vaccine. The study, taken as a whole, reports: Each seasonal flu vaccination may recruit only limited new T cells, authors suggested.

Between the trimmed V and J ends, which lost 4 bases and 2 bases, there was a span of 12 bases. Germline V gene sequence: CDR1 MGHRA, CDR2 YSYEKL. The CDR3 spans 15 residues. One entry per CDR3 protein results from TCRdb running MiXCR on the RT-PCR reads. Seen here are some 540,000 distinct CDR3 sequences, under 25% observed once, and the top ten hold around 2.8%. Separately, the same data were catalogued under a study of T cells expressing NK-cell markers. That paper states: The TCR beta cDNA came from 5'RACE template switching with UMIs. Eight donors were sequenced, seven testing HCMV-seropositive and one testing seronegative. Dominant NKG2C+ clonotype frequencies of roughly 1.0-7.5% of CD8+ T cells were measured in about six donors. Researchers report these clonotypes also headed the CD3+CD56-NKG2C+ fraction in four donors.

The rearrangement joins TRBV4-1 to TRBJ1-5; no clear D. The source is a man aged 45-65 years who received an inactivated influenza vaccine. The material was CD4+ T cells sorted from PBMCs, obtained 12 days after vaccination. CDR3 sequence reads: CASSRSPAGNQPQHF. CDR3 coding DNA: TGCGCCAGCAGCCGGTCCCCCGCGGGCAATCAGCCCCAGCATTTT.